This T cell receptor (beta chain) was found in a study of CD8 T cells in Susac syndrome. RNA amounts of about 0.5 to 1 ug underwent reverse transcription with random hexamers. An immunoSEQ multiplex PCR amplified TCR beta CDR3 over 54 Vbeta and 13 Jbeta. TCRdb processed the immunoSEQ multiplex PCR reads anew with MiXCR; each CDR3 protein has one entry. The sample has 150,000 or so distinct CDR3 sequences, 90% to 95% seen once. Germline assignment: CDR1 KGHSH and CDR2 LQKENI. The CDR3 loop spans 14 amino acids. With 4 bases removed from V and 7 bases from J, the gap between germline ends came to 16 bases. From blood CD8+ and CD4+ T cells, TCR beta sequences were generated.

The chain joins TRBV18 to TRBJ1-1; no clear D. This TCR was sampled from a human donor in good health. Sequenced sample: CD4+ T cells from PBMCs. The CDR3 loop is CASSREFGIGEAFF. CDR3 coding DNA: TGTGCCAGCTCACGTGAGTTTGGTATCGGTGAAGCTTTCTTT.